The 21 T cell receptor beta chains below all came from one sample that was sequenced in a study of T cells in Graves' hyperthyroidism and ophthalmopathy. Authors of the study amplified TCR beta CDR3 regions from RNA transcripts. The TCR CDR3 was amplified in a first-round RT-PCR using the HTBI primer set. One entry per CDR3 protein results from TCRdb running MiXCR on the multiplex PCR reads. The sample includes roughly 240,000 distinct CDR3 sequences, about a sixth of them seen just once. The sequencing sample was made of blood. Receptor source: a woman between 18 and 29 years old with Graves' ophthalmopathy.

This clonotype was counted many times. The J gene is TRBJ2-5, the V gene TRBV6-1; 7 positions match TRBD1. Per the germline V gene, CDR1 is MNHNS and CDR2 is SASEGT. This CDR3 is built from 16 residues. V shed 5 bases, J shed 4 bases, and the junction held 13 bases outside the gene matches. CDR3 nucleotide sequence: TGTGCCAGCAGTCGAATCCCGACAGGGCGAGGAGAGACCCAGTACTTC. It specifies CASSRIPTGRGETQYF.

This clonotype was recorded many times. The chain employs TRBV9 and TRBJ1-1; 7 bases fit TRBD1. Germline assignment: CDR1 SGDLS and CDR2 YYNGEE. This CDR3 region has 16 residues. V dropped 4 bases and J dropped 4; count of bases not matched to a gene: 13. In DNA, the CDR3 is TGTGCCAGCAGCTTCTCAGGGGGATGGGGGTCCACTGAAGCTTTCTTT. Residues: CASSFSGGWGSTEAFF.

This clonotype was picked up many times. The chain recombines TRBV12-3 or TRBV12-4 with TRBJ1-6; D not resolved. V lost 3 bases and J 7 bases, leaving 16 bases between the germline ends. This CDR3 is built from 16 residues. The DNA of the CDR3 is TGTGCCAGCAGTTTGTTGTGGCAAACTGGGAATTCACCCCTCCACTTT. It encodes CASSLLWQTGNSPLHF.

This clonotype was recorded many times. The J gene is TRBJ2-2, the V gene TRBV7-9; possibly TRBD1 for D (6 bases). Germline V gives CDR1 SEHNR, CDR2 FQNEAQ (reference sequence). This CDR3 has 14 residues. V lost 7 bases and J 1 base, leaving 10 bases between the germline ends. CDR3 coding DNA: TGTGCCAGCACTCAACAGGGGAACACCGGGGAGCTGTTTTTT. Amino acids: CASTQQGNTGELFF.

This clonotype was counted at least ten times. The J gene is TRBJ1-2, the V gene TRBV12-3 or TRBV12-4; no clear D gene. The CDR3 covers 13 residues. V shed 4 bases and J shed 6 bases, with 12 bases lying between them. For the CDR3, the DNA is TGTGCCAGCAGTTGGAGAGGGATGGATGGCTACACCTTC. This codes for CASSWRGMDGYTF.

The rearrangement uses TRBV29-1 and TRBJ2-2, with D unclear. Trimming shortened V by 5 bases and J by 3 bases, and 10 bases separated the two germline ends. Germline assignment: CDR1 SQVTM and CDR2 ANQGSEA. The CDR3 consists of 13 residues. The CDR3 DNA sequence: TGCAGCGTTCTACTAATGGACACCGGGGAGCTGTTTTTT. This translates into CSVLLMDTGELFF.

This clonotype was counted ten times or more. The chain combines TRBV29-1 with TRBJ1-1, with a weak D call TRBD1 (6 bases). The V and J ends lost 6 bases and 3 bases respectively, with 14 bases between them. The CDR3 has 13 amino acids. Germline CDR1 and CDR2: SQVTM and ANQGSEA. The CDR3 DNA follows: TGCAGCGTGGGGATTCGGACAGACACTGAAGCTTTCTTT. As protein: CSVGIRTDTEAFF.

This clonotype was detected many times. The chain combines TRBV7-9 with TRBJ2-3; D is undetermined. V lost 2 bases and J lost 0, with 9 bases in between. The germline CDR1 and CDR2 sequences are SEHNR and FQNEAQ (reference sequence). This CDR3 has 15 residues. The DNA of the CDR3 is TGTGCCAGCAGCTTACGACTCCAGAGCACAGATACGCAGTATTTT. Translating it yields CASSLRLQSTDTQYF.

The sample holds many counts of this clonotype. The V and J genes are TRBV5-1 and TRBJ2-7; TRBD1 agrees at 10 bases. There are 16 residues in the CDR3. Germline CDR1 reads SGHRS; CDR2 reads YFSETQ. Trimming removed 0 bases from V and 6 bases from J; junction bases left unmatched: 9. The CDR3 DNA sequence: TGCGCCAGCAGCTTGGAATCCGGGACAGGGGTAGGCGAGCAGTACTTC. This translates into CASSLESGTGVGEQYF.

There are many counts of this clonotype. J is TRBJ2-3 and V is TRBV2; 7 bases are shared with TRBD2. Germline CDR1 SNHLY, CDR2 FYNNEI. This CDR3 comprises 20 residues. V lost 1 base to trimming and J lost 5 bases; unmatched junction nucleotides: 21. The DNA of the CDR3 is TGTGCCAGCAGTGAAGAAGACAGAAAAGTGGGGGAGGGACGAGTAGATACGCAGTATTTT. Amino acid sequence: CASSEEDRKVGEGRVDTQYF.

This clonotype was counted many times. V is TRBV28 and J is TRBJ2-7; tentatively, D is TRBD1 (5 bases). The germline gives CDR1 MDHEN, CDR2 SYDVKM. The CDR3 consists of 15 residues. V lost 5 bases, J lost 2 bases, and 16 bases lay in between. The CDR3 nucleotides read TGTGCCAGCAGTACGCCAGGGTTATCCCCCTACGAGCAGTACTTC. Its translation: CASSTPGLSPYEQYF. Full variable domain (remainder filled in from reference TRBV28 and TRBJ2-7): DVKVTQSSRYLVKRTGEKVFLECVQDMDHENMFWYRQDPGLGLRLIYFSYDVKMKEKGDIPEGYSVSREKKERFSLILESASTNQTSMYLCASSTPGLSPYEQYFGPGTRLTVT.

This clonotype was detected many times. The chain carries TRBV9 and TRBJ1-1; no clear D gene. The CDR3 length is 15 residues. Between the trimmed V and J ends, which lost 0 bases and 0 bases, there was a span of 9 bases. Germline V gene lookup returns CDR1 SGDLS and CDR2 YYNGEE. The CDR3 protein is CASSVEPDMNTEAFF. The CDR3, as DNA: TGTGCCAGCAGCGTAGAACCAGACATGAACACTGAAGCTTTCTTT.

This clonotype has at least ten counts. The rearrangement links TRBV28 to TRBJ2-7; D gene ambiguous. This CDR3 spans 12 amino acids. The V end lost 4 bases, the J end lost 2 bases, and 6 bases lay between the germline ends. Germline CDR1 MDHEN, CDR2 SYDVKM. The chain's CDR3 is CASSYPPYEQYF. CDR3 bases: TGTGCCAGCAGTTATCCTCCCTACGAGCAGTACTTC.

This clonotype was seen repeatedly, ten times or more. The chain couples TRBV7-9 to TRBJ2-1; the match to TRBD1 covers 9 bases. The CDR3 runs to 18 residues. Germline V gives CDR1 SEHNR, CDR2 FQNEAQ (reference sequence). V lost 5 bases to trimming and J lost 3 bases; unmatched junction nucleotides: 14. The DNA of the CDR3 is TGTGCCAGCAGCCTACTCCCAACAGGACAGGGGAACTACAATGAGCAGTTCTTC. This sequence encodes CASSLLPTGQGNYNEQFF.

This CDR3 reads CASSPRTGGNSPLHF. The CDR3 nucleotides are TGTGCCAGCAGCCCTAGGACAGGGGGGAATTCACCCCTCCACTTT. The V gene is TRBV7-2, the J gene TRBJ1-6, with 10 bases aligning to TRBD1. The length of the CDR3 is 15 residues. V lost 5 bases to trimming and J lost 7 bases; unmatched junction nucleotides: 5. Germline CDR1 SGHTA, CDR2 FQGNSA.

The rearrangement links TRBV28 to TRBJ1-1; 9 bases match TRBD1. Germline V CDR1 and CDR2: MDHEN, SYDVKM. Trimming took 4 bases from V and 10 from J; bases not matched to a gene: 10. This CDR3 is built from 14 residues. CDR3 protein: CASSSLGTGLRAFF. The CDR3 DNA follows: TGTGCCAGCAGTTCTCTCGGGACAGGGTTACGAGCTTTCTTT.

This clonotype was detected ten times or more. J is TRBJ2-7 and V is TRBV3-1; 10 nucleotides agree with TRBD2. The J segment lost 6 bases and the V segment lost 2 bases, leaving 4 bases of the junction unmatched. In germline, CDR1 is LGHDT, CDR2 YNNKEL (reference sequence). The CDR3 spans 14 residues. The CDR3 spells CASSQLAGVSEQYF. Here the CDR3 DNA reads TGTGCCAGCAGCCAACTAGCGGGGGTCAGCGAGCAGTACTTC.

V and J are TRBV9 and TRBJ2-1; tentative D call: TRBD2 (5 bases). Germline CDR1 reads SGDLS; CDR2 reads YYNGEE. Trimming stripped 4 bases from V and 3 bases from J, with 14 bases between. The CDR3 totals 15 residues. The CDR3 DNA sequence: TGTGCCAGCAGCACCAGCGGTAACGACTACAATGAGCAGTTCTTC. Amino acids: CASSTSGNDYNEQFF.

This clonotype showed up many times. The V and J genes are TRBV6-2 or TRBV6-3 and TRBJ1-5, with a tentative D call TRBD1 (6 bases). The CDR3 runs to 17 residues. Germline CDR1 MNHEY, CDR2 SVGEGT. V was clipped by 5 bases and J by 4 bases, with 21 bases between them. Written as DNA, the CDR3 is TGTGCCAGCAGTCGTCACAGGGAATCATTAGCAAATCAGCCCCAGCATTTT. Translating it yields CASSRHRESLANQPQHF.

This clonotype has ten or more counts. This chain connects TRBV12-3 or TRBV12-4 to TRBJ1-2, with D possibly being TRBD1 (6 bases). The CDR3 sequence is 14 residues long. Between the trimmed V and J ends, which lost 3 bases and 10 bases, there was a span of 18 bases. DNA of the CDR3: TGTGCCAGCAGTTTTCACAGGGAGGGTATTCACTACACCTTC. This translates into CASSFHREGIHYTF.

This clonotype appeared many times. This chain connects TRBV30 to TRBJ2-1; unclear D gene. Germline V CDR1 and CDR2: GTSNPN, SVGIG (reference sequence). V dropped 1 base and J dropped 8 bases, with 12 bases sitting between them. The CDR3 covers 13 residues. The CDR3 sequence is CAWSGLFYDEQFF. CDR3 nucleotide sequence: TGTGCCTGGAGTGGCCTATTCTATGATGAGCAGTTCTTC.